This T cell receptor beta chain was sequenced in a study of molecular identifiers for immune sequencing clone quantification. This CDR3 comprises 14 residues. Per germline, CDR1 SEHNR and CDR2 FQNEAQ (reference sequence). Trimming pared 4 bases from V and 0 bases from J, leaving 9 bases between. Study-level points and caveats: The study found clones above 20 RNA copies held over 98% of effector molecules and under 1% in naive cells.

This clonotype was found many times. Its specificity is unknown. Bulk libraries came from a prior protocol with listed TCR primers. One entry per CDR3 protein results from TCRdb running MiXCR on the PCR reads. The sample contains about 640,000 distinct CDR3 sequences, 15% to 20% of which appear only once. The V call is TRBV7-9, the J call TRBJ1-2; D call uncertain. Sequencing was done on a sample of naive CD8+ T cells from blood, with Jurkat cell RNA spiked in. The subset: FACS-sorted CD8+CD4-CCR7+CD45RA+ naive T cells. This sequence was found in a human donor in good health. Some libraries in this study had Jurkat cell RNA spiked in. The CDR3 DNA reads TGTGCCAGCAGCTCCACACGAGCTAACTATGGCTACACCTTC. Protein product: CASSSTRANYGYTF. The full variable domain, in which reference TRBV7-9 and TRBJ1-2 provide the parts outside the CDR3, is DTGVSQNPRHKITKRGQNVTFRCDPISEHNRLYWYRQTLGQGPEFLTYFQNEAQLEKSRLLSDRFSAERPKGSFSTLEIQRTEQGDSAMYLCASSSTRANYGYTFGSGTRLTVV.